These T cell receptor beta chains were read from a single sample in a study of CD8 T cells in acute hepatitis C reinfection. Clones were read by immunoSEQ multiplex PCR, and TCRdb kept only the in-frame ones, dropping some. The sample lists about 38,000 clones, 87% occurring once. Material: naive CD8+ T cells from PBMCs. Receptors originate from a man aged 25 to 40 with chronic hepatitis C. Each CDR3 is given with its conserved first and last residue. The D gene is left open where the match is weak. Clone size, where shown, is once, few, many, or a class for clones that have expanded.

j_gene: TRBJ2-1; v_gene: TRBV30; d_gene: TRBD2; abundance: NA; CDR3nt: TGTGCCTGGAGTGTACATTTTAGCGGGGGGGCTTTTTCCAATGAGCAGTTCTTC; CDR3aa: CAWSVHFSGGAFSNEQFF
j_gene: TRBJ1-2; v_gene: TRBV27; d_gene: NA; abundance: few; CDR3nt: TGTGCCACCGGGGAAAAGAGGCAGGCGGGCTACACCTTC; CDR3aa: CATGEKRQAGYTF
j_gene: TRBJ1-5; v_gene: TRBV7-9; d_gene: NA; abundance: few; CDR3nt: TGTGCCAGCAGCTTACTTGACGGAAATCAGCCCCAGCATTTT; CDR3aa: CASSLLDGNQPQHF
j_gene: TRBJ1-1; v_gene: TRBV19; d_gene: NA; abundance: once; CDR3nt: TGTGCCAGTACCACAGGGAACACTGAAGCTTTCTTT; CDR3aa: CASTTGNTEAFF
j_gene: TRBJ1-2; v_gene: TRBV5-6; d_gene: NA; abundance: NA; CDR3nt: TGTGCCAGCAGCTTGTTGCAGAACACTAACTATGGCTACACCTTC; CDR3aa: CASSLLQNTNYGYTF
j_gene: TRBJ1-2; v_gene: TRBV2; d_gene: NA; abundance: NA; CDR3nt: TGTGCCAGCAGTGAATTGGCGACAGCTGCGGGGGGCTACACCTTC; CDR3aa: CASSELATAAGGYTF
j_gene: TRBJ1-4; v_gene: TRBV4-1; d_gene: NA; abundance: NA; CDR3nt: TGCGCCAGCAGCTGGACAGTGAATGAAAAACTGTTTTTT; CDR3aa: CASSWTVNEKLFF
j_gene: TRBJ1-2; v_gene: TRBV6-5; d_gene: NA; abundance: NA; CDR3nt: TGTGCCAGCAGTTACGGCCAGGGATGGGGCTACACCTTC; CDR3aa: CASSYGQGWGYTF
j_gene: TRBJ2-3; v_gene: TRBV18; d_gene: NA; abundance: once; CDR3nt: TGTGCCAGCTCATCTTGGGACTCAAGCACAGATACGCAGTATTTT; CDR3aa: CASSSWDSSTDTQYF
j_gene: TRBJ2-1; v_gene: TRBV29-1; d_gene: TRBD1; abundance: NA; CDR3nt: TGCAGCGTTGAGAACAGGGGGCAGGCTAGCGGATACAATGAGCAGTTCTTC; CDR3aa: CSVENRGQASGYNEQFF
j_gene: TRBJ2-1; v_gene: TRBV9; d_gene: NA; abundance: once; CDR3nt: TGTGCCAGCAGCCTTCGTCCTAATGAGCAGTTCTTC; CDR3aa: CASSLRPNEQFF
j_gene: TRBJ1-1; v_gene: TRBV9; d_gene: NA; abundance: NA; CDR3nt: TGTGCCAGCAGCGTAGAGGGCAAAAGGAACACTGAAGCTTTCTTT; CDR3aa: CASSVEGKRNTEAFF
j_gene: TRBJ1-1; v_gene: TRBV10-1; d_gene: NA; abundance: NA; CDR3nt: TGCGCCAGCAGTGAGAGCCCAGGGGCGAACACTGAAGCTTTCTTT; CDR3aa: CASSESPGANTEAFF
j_gene: TRBJ2-1; v_gene: TRBV29-1; d_gene: NA; abundance: once; CDR3nt: TGCAGCGTTGAAGGGTGGAGTTCTCGCGCGGAGAATGAGCAGTTCTTC; CDR3aa: CSVEGWSSRAENEQFF
j_gene: TRBJ2-1; v_gene: TRBV13; d_gene: TRBD2; abundance: NA; CDR3nt: TGTGCCAGCAGCTTAGCTAGCGGGGAAGAGTCCTACAATGAGCAGTTCTTC; CDR3aa: CASSLASGEESYNEQFF
j_gene: TRBJ1-1; v_gene: TRBV27; d_gene: TRBD1; abundance: NA; CDR3nt: TGTGCCAGCACAGGACAGGGAGACACTGAAGCTTTCTTT; CDR3aa: CASTGQGDTEAFF
j_gene: TRBJ1-2; v_gene: TRBV7-5; d_gene: NA; abundance: NA; CDR3nt: TGTGCCAGAAGCGCCCGACAGGGTATGGGAATGAAGGGCTACACCTTC; CDR3aa: CARSARQGMGMKGYTF
j_gene: TRBJ1-2; v_gene: TRBV14; d_gene: NA; abundance: NA; CDR3nt: TGTGCCAGCAGCCTAAGTTTAGGAGGCTACACCTTC; CDR3aa: CASSLSLGGYTF
j_gene: TRBJ2-3; v_gene: TRBV30; d_gene: NA; abundance: NA; CDR3nt: TGTGCCTGGAGAACGGGACCTTACACAGATACGCAGTATTTT; CDR3aa: CAWRTGPYTDTQYF
j_gene: TRBJ1-5; v_gene: TRBV27; d_gene: NA; abundance: NA; CDR3nt: TGTGCCAGCAGTTTCATTGGCAGCAATCAGCCCCAGCATTTT; CDR3aa: CASSFIGSNQPQHF
j_gene: TRBJ1-2; v_gene: TRBV29-1; d_gene: NA; abundance: once; CDR3nt: TGCAGCGTTTCGGACAGCTATGGCTACACCTTC; CDR3aa: CSVSDSYGYTF
j_gene: TRBJ1-2; v_gene: TRBV5-1; d_gene: TRBD1; abundance: NA; CDR3nt: TGCGCCAGCAGCACTGGGACAGGGATCGATGGCTACACCTTC; CDR3aa: CASSTGTGIDGYTF
j_gene: TRBJ1-1; v_gene: TRBV5-4; d_gene: NA; abundance: NA; CDR3nt: TGTGCCAGCAGCTTCCGGGGCGGGACTGAAGCTTTCTTT; CDR3aa: CASSFRGGTEAFF
j_gene: TRBJ2-7; v_gene: TRBV29-1; d_gene: NA; abundance: NA; CDR3nt: TGCAGCGCCAACCCGTCGGGCGACAGCTCCTACGAGCAGTACTTC; CDR3aa: CSANPSGDSSYEQYF
j_gene: TRBJ2-1; v_gene: TRBV4-1; d_gene: TRBD2; abundance: NA; CDR3nt: TGCGCCAGTGCCGATGCGGGGGATGGGCAGTTCTTC; CDR3aa: CASADAGDGQFF
j_gene: TRBJ2-7; v_gene: TRBV11-1; d_gene: NA; abundance: NA; CDR3nt: TGTGCCAGCAGCTTCCCGGGACAAATCTACGAGCAGTACTTC; CDR3aa: CASSFPGQIYEQYF
j_gene: TRBJ2-2; v_gene: TRBV19; d_gene: NA; abundance: NA; CDR3nt: TGTGCCAGTAGTACCGCGGGCACCGGGGAGCTGTTTTTT; CDR3aa: CASSTAGTGELFF
j_gene: TRBJ2-1; v_gene: TRBV6-5; d_gene: NA; abundance: NA; CDR3nt: TGTGCCAGCAGCCTACAGGGACAAGAGTACAATGAGCAGTTCTTC; CDR3aa: CASSLQGQEYNEQFF
j_gene: TRBJ1-5; v_gene: TRBV19; d_gene: TRBD1; abundance: NA; CDR3nt: TGTGCCAGTAGTATAGGGCAGGGGGGCAATCAGCCCCAGCATTTT; CDR3aa: CASSIGQGGNQPQHF
j_gene: TRBJ1-2; v_gene: TRBV6-5; d_gene: NA; abundance: NA; CDR3nt: TGTGCCAGCATGAGGCAGGGCAACTATGGCTACACCTTC; CDR3aa: CASMRQGNYGYTF
j_gene: TRBJ2-5; v_gene: TRBV5-4; d_gene: TRBD2; abundance: NA; CDR3nt: TGTGCCAGCAGCTTGGGCGGGGGAGAACAAGAGACCCAGTACTTC; CDR3aa: CASSLGGGEQETQYF
j_gene: TRBJ1-1; v_gene: TRBV7-6; d_gene: NA; abundance: NA; CDR3nt: TGTGCCAGCAGCTTAGCAGGAGGGGGCACTGAAGCTTTCTTT; CDR3aa: CASSLAGGGTEAFF
j_gene: TRBJ2-3; v_gene: TRBV11-2; d_gene: NA; abundance: NA; CDR3nt: TGTGCCAGCAGCTTAGGGGGGCTGGATACGCAGTATTTT; CDR3aa: CASSLGGLDTQYF
j_gene: TRBJ2-1; v_gene: TRBV7-9; d_gene: NA; abundance: NA; CDR3nt: TGTGCCAGCAGCCCCACTGGACAGAACAATGAGCAGTTCTTC; CDR3aa: CASSPTGQNNEQFF
j_gene: TRBJ2-3; v_gene: TRBV27; d_gene: TRBD2; abundance: NA; CDR3nt: TGTGCCAGCAGTTTAATGGCGGGAGACTTTTCAGATACGCAGTATTTT; CDR3aa: CASSLMAGDFSDTQYF
j_gene: TRBJ2-6; v_gene: TRBV9; d_gene: NA; abundance: once; CDR3nt: TGTGCCAGCAGCCCTGGGGATTCTGGGGCCAACGTCCTGACTTTC; CDR3aa: CASSPGDSGANVLTF
j_gene: TRBJ1-2; v_gene: TRBV25-1; d_gene: TRBD1; abundance: NA; CDR3nt: TGTGCCAGCAGTGAGGACAGGACGTCTAACTATGGCTACACCTTC; CDR3aa: CASSEDRTSNYGYTF
j_gene: TRBJ1-6; v_gene: TRBV25-1; d_gene: NA; abundance: few; CDR3nt: TGTGCCAGCAGTGAATTCAGGCGGTATAATTCACCCCTCCACTTT; CDR3aa: CASSEFRRYNSPLHF
j_gene: TRBJ1-2; v_gene: TRBV13; d_gene: NA; abundance: NA; CDR3nt: TGTGCCAGCAGCCCACAGGGTTTCGGCTATGGCTACACCTTC; CDR3aa: CASSPQGFGYGYTF
j_gene: TRBJ2-7; v_gene: TRBV18; d_gene: NA; abundance: NA; CDR3nt: TGTGCCAGCTCACCAGAAGCCTACGAGCAGTACTTC; CDR3aa: CASSPEAYEQYF
j_gene: TRBJ2-7; v_gene: TRBV29-1; d_gene: TRBD2; abundance: NA; CDR3nt: TGCAGCGTTGCTAGCGGTTACTCCTACGAGCAGTACTTC; CDR3aa: CSVASGYSYEQYF
j_gene: TRBJ2-3; v_gene: TRBV13; d_gene: TRBD2; abundance: NA; CDR3nt: TGTGCCAGCAGCTCGACTAGCGGGGGGGCCAGAGATACGCAGTATTTT; CDR3aa: CASSSTSGGARDTQYF
j_gene: TRBJ1-2; v_gene: TRBV16; d_gene: NA; abundance: NA; CDR3nt: TGTGCCAGCAGCAAAAGGGAATATGGCTACACCTTC; CDR3aa: CASSKREYGYTF
j_gene: TRBJ2-1; v_gene: TRBV2; d_gene: NA; abundance: NA; CDR3nt: TGTGCCAGCAAGGGCTCCTACAATGAGCAGTTCTTC; CDR3aa: CASKGSYNEQFF
j_gene: TRBJ1-4; v_gene: TRBV7-6; d_gene: NA; abundance: NA; CDR3nt: TGTGCCAGCAGCTTAACCCCATTGACAGGTTTTAATGAAAAACTGTTTTTT; CDR3aa: CASSLTPLTGFNEKLFF
j_gene: TRBJ2-1; v_gene: TRBV4-1; d_gene: TRBD2; abundance: NA; CDR3nt: TGCGCCAGCAGCGGGTTTCTTAGCGGGAGAGGTAGGAATGAGCAGTTCTTC; CDR3aa: CASSGFLSGRGRNEQFF
j_gene: TRBJ1-1; v_gene: TRBV6-6; d_gene: NA; abundance: NA; CDR3nt: TGTGCCAGCAGCGATTATTTAACTGAAGCTTTCTTT; CDR3aa: CASSDYLTEAFF
j_gene: TRBJ1-2; v_gene: TRBV27; d_gene: TRBD1; abundance: NA; CDR3nt: TGTGCCAGCAGTTTAGCAGGGGGATATGGCTACACCTTC; CDR3aa: CASSLAGGYGYTF
j_gene: TRBJ2-7; v_gene: TRBV9; d_gene: NA; abundance: NA; CDR3nt: TGTGCCAGCAGCGCCGCCGGGACTCCGGTTACCTACGAGCAGTACTTC; CDR3aa: CASSAAGTPVTYEQYF
j_gene: TRBJ2-7; v_gene: TRBV6-5; d_gene: NA; abundance: NA; CDR3nt: TGTGCCAGCAGTTATGTCGGGGGCTACGAGCAGTACTTC; CDR3aa: CASSYVGGYEQYF
j_gene: TRBJ2-7; v_gene: TRBV2; d_gene: NA; abundance: once; CDR3nt: TGTGCCAGCAGTGTGTACGAGCAGTACTTC; CDR3aa: CASSVYEQYF
j_gene: TRBJ2-5; v_gene: TRBV2; d_gene: NA; abundance: NA; CDR3nt: TGTGCCAGCAGTGGGCGGGGTGCTCAAGAGACCCAGTACTTC; CDR3aa: CASSGRGAQETQYF
j_gene: TRBJ2-1; v_gene: TRBV27; d_gene: NA; abundance: NA; CDR3nt: TGTGCCAGCAGTTTAATGCAGGGACCTATATACAATGAGCAGTTCTTC; CDR3aa: CASSLMQGPIYNEQFF
j_gene: TRBJ2-3; v_gene: TRBV27; d_gene: NA; abundance: NA; CDR3nt: TGTGCCAGCAGTCCTTACGACAACCCCCAGGGGAGCACAGATACGCAGTATTTT; CDR3aa: CASSPYDNPQGSTDTQYF
j_gene: TRBJ1-4; v_gene: TRBV6-1; d_gene: TRBD1; abundance: NA; CDR3nt: TGTGCCAGCAGTGAAGGGGTTCCAGGGGGAGTAAATGAAAAACTGTTTTTT; CDR3aa: CASSEGVPGGVNEKLFF
j_gene: TRBJ2-1; v_gene: TRBV19; d_gene: NA; abundance: NA; CDR3nt: TGTGCCAGTAGTCCTTGGGATGGCTCCTACAATGAGCAGTTCTTC; CDR3aa: CASSPWDGSYNEQFF
j_gene: TRBJ2-3; v_gene: TRBV4-1; d_gene: NA; abundance: once; CDR3nt: TGCGCCAGCAGCCAAGTAGACGGCGGCCTCACAGATACGCAGTATTTT; CDR3aa: CASSQVDGGLTDTQYF
j_gene: TRBJ2-7; v_gene: TRBV27; d_gene: NA; abundance: NA; CDR3nt: TGTGCCAGCAGTTCACCATACGAGCAGTACTTC; CDR3aa: CASSSPYEQYF
j_gene: TRBJ2-3; v_gene: TRBV29-1; d_gene: TRBD2; abundance: NA; CDR3nt: TGCAGCGTCGTGACTAGCCGCACAGATACGCAGTATTTT; CDR3aa: CSVVTSRTDTQYF